These 27 T cell receptor beta chains originate from one sample sequenced in a study of cytomegalovirus exposure and HLA in healthy donors. Assay used: immunoSEQ multiplex PCR; TCRdb lists only in-frame clones, some missing. The sample holds approximately 59,000 clones, about 91% seen once. The specimen sequenced was PBMCs. The receptors come from a man aged 18 to 30 in good health and CMV-seropositive.

This clone was picked up a small number of times. This chain uses TRBV6-5 with TRBJ2-5, with TRBD2 matching over 7 bases. Germline-derived CDR1 and CDR2 are MNHEY and SVGAGI. The CDR3 length is 15 residues. J was trimmed by 3 bases and V by 5 bases; bases with no gene match: 9. CDR3 nucleotides: TGTGCCAGCAGTCCTGAGGCCAGCGGGAAAGAGACCCAGTACTTC. Amino acid sequence: CASSPEASGKETQYF.

This rearrangement joins TRBV7-2 to TRBJ2-7, with D possibly TRBD2 on 5 matching bases. Per germline, CDR1 SGHTA and CDR2 FQGNSA. This CDR3 is 16 amino acids long. The V gene lost 1 base and the J gene lost 7 bases, with 20 bases spanning the gap. DNA for the CDR3: TGTGCCAGCAGCTTAGTAGGAGTGGGGAGCGCTATGGAGCAGTACTTC. Its protein product is CASSLVGVGSAMEQYF.

This chain connects TRBV29-1 to TRBJ1-2; possible D gene TRBD1, 5 bases. This CDR3 is 14 amino acids long. CDR1 and CDR2 from the germline V gene are SQVTM and ANQGSEA. V shed 7 bases and J shed 8 bases, with 23 bases lying between them. The CDR3 sequence is CSGRSGGADGGYTF. The CDR3 bases are TGCAGCGGAAGGTCCGGAGGGGCAGACGGCGGCTACACCTTC.

The CDR3 reads CASSWAGGNEQFF. The CDR3, as DNA: TGTGCCAGCAGCTGGGCAGGGGGCAATGAGCAGTTCTTC. The rearrangement joins TRBV7-3 to TRBJ2-1, with 7 bases aligning to TRBD1. The trim removed 4 bases at V and 6 bases at J, leaving 3 bases unmatched. The CDR3 is 13 amino acids. In germline, CDR1 is SGHTA, CDR2 FQGTGA.

The gene calls are TRBV30 and TRBJ2-5; D ambiguous. CDR3 length: 14 residues. Per germline, CDR1 GTSNPN and CDR2 SVGIG (reference sequence). The V gene lost 8 bases and the J gene lost 5 bases, with 21 bases spanning the gap. CDR3 bases: TGTGCCCATAAAGAAGCTACCCTTGATGAGACCCAGTACTTC. This sequence encodes CAHKEATLDETQYF. The full variable domain, with the rest looked up from reference TRBV30 and TRBJ2-5, is SQTIHQWPATLVQPVGSPLSLECTVEGTSNPNLYWYRQAAGRGLQLLFYSVGIGQISSEVPQNLSASRPQDRQFILSSKKLLLSDSGFYLCAHKEATLDETQYFGPGTRLLVL.

The chain combines TRBV20-1 with TRBJ2-7; D is perhaps TRBD2 (6 bases). Deletions cut 7 bases from V and 3 bases from J, with 10 bases between. The CDR3 runs 11 residues. CDR1 DFQATT and CDR2 SNEGSKA come from the germline V gene (reference sequence). CDR3 nucleotide sequence: TGCAGTGGTAAGACTAGCTACGAGCAGTACTTC. It codes for CSGKTSYEQYF.

This clone occurred once. CDR3 region: CASSLWPSVTQHF. The CDR3 coding sequence is TGTGCCAGCAGCTTGTGGCCATCCGTCACCCAGCATTTT. The chain has TRBV5-6 and TRBJ1-5; D gene unclear. The germline V gene has CDR1 SGHDT and CDR2 YYEEEE. The V end lost 1 base, the J end lost 11 bases, and 13 bases lay between the germline ends. This CDR3 comprises 13 residues.

The chain combines TRBV6-1 with TRBJ1-5, with D unresolved. V lost 6 bases, J lost 3 bases, and 6 bases lay in between. CDR3 length: 12 residues. Germline CDR1 is MNHNS and CDR2 is SASEGT. The CDR3 bases are TGTGCCAGCAGACAGCCCAATCAGCCCCAGCATTTT. This translates into CASRQPNQPQHF.

The chain employs TRBV10-3 and TRBJ1-2, with TRBD1 matching over 9 bases. V was pared by 2 bases and J by 6 bases, with 4 bases of the junction left unmatched. The CDR3 is 14 residues long. Per the germline V gene, CDR1 is ENHRY and CDR2 is SYGVKD. The CDR3 DNA reads as TGTGCCATCAGTGAGGGGACAGGGCGAAATGGCTACACCTTC. This encodes CAISEGTGRNGYTF.

This clone has a single count. The rearrangement uses TRBV28 and TRBJ1-5, with unresolved D. The ends were cut back, 5 bases at V and 9 bases at J, with 8 bases in the middle. Per germline, CDR1 MDHEN and CDR2 SYDVKM. The CDR3 runs to 11 residues. The CDR3 DNA reads as TGTGCCAGCAGTCCGGTCGGGCCCCAGCATTTT. As protein: CASSPVGPQHF.

The rearrangement uses TRBV27 and TRBJ2-3, with unresolved D. Germline-derived CDR1 and CDR2 are MNHEY and SMNVEV (reference sequence). V was shortened by 6 bases and J by 0 bases, with 4 bases between the two germline ends. The CDR3 length is 12 residues. The CDR3, as DNA: TGTGCCAGCAGCAAAAGCACAGATACGCAGTATTTT. Its translation is CASSKSTDTQYF.

The chain uses TRBV7-3 and TRBJ2-2; 7 nucleotides match TRBD1. Germline V gene lookup returns CDR1 SGHTA and CDR2 FQGTGA. The CDR3 has 14 residues. Trimming at V came to 5 bases and at J to 9 bases, leaving 9 bases not matched to a gene. This CDR3 reads CASSPMTGWRELFF. CDR3 DNA: TGTGCCAGCAGCCCGATGACAGGGTGGAGGGAGCTGTTTTTT.

J is TRBJ2-1 and V is TRBV12-5, with D unclear. This CDR3 region has 15 residues. The V end was cut by 3 bases, the J end by 9 bases, with 18 bases between. Germline lookup yields CDR1 LGHNT and CDR2 FRNRAP. The CDR3 nucleotides read TGTGCTAGTGGTTTAGATTGGCCTTATACCCCTGAGCAGTTCTTC. This gives the protein CASGLDWPYTPEQFF.

The chain is built from TRBV28 and TRBJ2-7; a possible D gene is TRBD2 (7 bases). V shed 3 bases and J shed 7 bases, with 16 bases lying between them. This CDR3 has 14 amino acids. The germline CDR1 and CDR2 sequences are MDHEN and SYDVKM. CDR3 nucleotides: TGTGCCAGCAGTTTTCTCACAAAGGGGGGGGAGCAGTACTTC. Its protein product is CASSFLTKGGEQYF. Looking up the rest from reference TRBV28 and TRBJ2-7 gives the full variable domain: DVKVTQSSRYLVKRTGEKVFLECVQDMDHENMFWYRQDPGLGLRLIYFSYDVKMKEKGDIPEGYSVSREKKERFSLILESASTNQTSMYLCASSFLTKGGEQYFGPGTRLTVT.

The chain recombines TRBV11-3 with TRBJ2-1, with 12 bases lining up with TRBD2. The V and J ends lost 1 base and 8 bases, in that order; junction bases with no gene match: 15. Germline V CDR1 and CDR2: SGHNT, YENEEA. This CDR3 is 19 amino acids long. CDR3 bases: TGTGCCAGCAGCTTAGCTTCCCCGGCGCTAGCGGGAGGGTTGGATGAGCAGTTCTTC. Translating gives CASSLASPALAGGLDEQFF.

The rearrangement uses TRBV11-2 and TRBJ2-3; unclear D gene. There are 14 residues in the CDR3. Germline V gene sequence: CDR1 SGHAT, CDR2 FQNNGV. V lost 2 bases to trimming and J lost 3 bases, with 9 bases between them. The CDR3 reads CASSLSPQTDTQYF. The CDR3 nucleotides are TGTGCCAGCAGCTTAAGCCCCCAAACAGATACGCAGTATTTT.

This clone occurred a few times. The rearrangement uses TRBV27 and TRBJ2-5; TRBD1 matches at 8 bases. The ends lost 5 bases at V and 0 bases at J; junction bases unmatched: 11. Per germline, CDR1 MNHEY and CDR2 SMNVEV (reference sequence). The CDR3 covers 17 residues. CDR3 sequence reads: CASSRTGYPHYQETQYF. CDR3 in DNA: TGTGCCAGCAGTCGGACAGGGTACCCCCACTACCAAGAGACCCAGTACTTC.

This clone has a handful of counts. This rearrangement joins TRBV19 to TRBJ2-1; perhaps TRBD2 as D (6 bases). Germline V gene data show CDR1 as LNHDA and CDR2 as SQIVND (reference sequence). V lost 5 bases and J 12 bases, leaving 17 bases between the germline ends. The CDR3 runs 13 residues. The CDR3, as DNA: TGTGCCAGTAGTTCTCAAACTAGCATTGGGCAGTTCTTC. It codes for CASSSQTSIGQFF. Filled out from reference TRBV19 and TRBJ2-1, the complete variable domain reads DGGITQSPKYLFRKEGQNVTLSCEQNLNHDAMYWYRQDPGQGLRLIYYSQIVNDFQKGDIAEGYSVSREKKESFPLTVTSAQKNPTAFYLCASSSQTSIGQFFGPGTRLTVL.

The J gene is TRBJ2-3, the V gene TRBV28, with D maybe TRBD2 (6 bases). Germline CDR1 reads MDHEN; CDR2 reads SYDVKM. This CDR3 is built from 15 residues. The CDR3 nucleotides read TGTGCTTGCGCCCCGCCGGGACTTTACACAGATACGCAGTATTTT. Translating gives CACAPPGLYTDTQYF.

This clone has a single count. The chain carries TRBV28 and TRBJ2-7; TRBD2 might be the D (6 bases). CDR1 and CDR2 from the germline V gene are MDHEN and SYDVKM. This CDR3 contains 14 residues. Trimming stripped 5 bases from V and 2 bases from J, with 13 bases between. The CDR3 here is CASSPSGLTYEQYF. The CDR3 nucleotides read TGTGCCAGCAGTCCCAGCGGGCTTACCTACGAGCAGTACTTC.

The chain joins TRBV27 to TRBJ2-7, with 11 bases that match TRBD1. The CDR3 sequence is 16 residues long. V dropped 2 bases and J dropped 3; count of bases not matched to a gene: 6. CDR1 MNHEY and CDR2 SMNVEV come from the germline V gene (reference sequence). CDR3 region: CASSLGRTGGVYEQYF. The CDR3 coding sequence is TGTGCCAGCAGTTTAGGCCGGACAGGGGGCGTCTACGAGCAGTACTTC.

The rearrangement links TRBV7-9 to TRBJ1-2, with 7 bases matching TRBD1. The germline V gene encodes CDR1 SEHNR and CDR2 FQNEAQ (reference sequence). This CDR3 region has 14 residues. After removal of 1 base from V and 7 bases from J, the junction contained 6 bases not matched to a gene. The CDR3 region has the DNA TGTGCCAGCAGCTTAGGTGACAGGGTAACTGGCTACACCTTC. Translation: CASSLGDRVTGYTF.

CDR3 sequence reads: CASSSPGLAGESYF. CDR3 DNA sequence: TGTGCCAGCAGCTCGCCGGGACTAGCGGGAGAGTCATACTTC. The V and J genes are TRBV7-9 and TRBJ2-7, with 14 bases that match TRBD2. This CDR3 has 14 residues. The germline V gene encodes CDR1 SEHNR and CDR2 FQNEAQ (reference sequence). J lost 13 bases, V lost 4 bases, and 9 bases had no gene match.

This rearrangement joins TRBV10-3 to TRBJ2-7, with TRBD1 identical over 10 bases. Losses at the gene ends were 2 bases for V and 3 bases for J; bases not matched to a gene: 7. This CDR3 is 16 amino acids long. Looked up from germline, CDR1 is ENHRY and CDR2 is SYGVKD. CDR3 protein: CAISEPGDRGSYEQYF. CDR3 coding DNA: TGTGCCATCAGTGAGCCTGGGGACAGGGGTAGCTACGAGCAGTACTTC.

CDR3 residues: CASSLEMRLPSYEQYF. As DNA, the CDR3 is TGTGCCAGCAGCTTGGAAATGAGGTTGCCCTCCTACGAGCAGTACTTC. The chain links TRBV5-5 to TRBJ2-7; D is undetermined. The CDR3 is made up of 16 amino acids. Germline-derived CDR1 and CDR2 are SGHKS and YYEKEE (reference sequence). V was clipped by 0 bases and J by 0 bases, with 13 bases between them.

The V gene is TRBV11-2, the J gene TRBJ2-7; D is unresolved. Per the germline V gene, CDR1 is SGHAT and CDR2 is FQNNGV. Trimming took 5 bases from V and 0 from J, leaving 11 bases between them. This CDR3 region has 14 residues. CDR3 DNA sequence: TGTGCCAGCAGCCTCGTTTTCCCCTCCTACGAGCAGTACTTC. Translation: CASSLVFPSYEQYF.

This chain uses TRBV27 with TRBJ2-7; 8 bases agree with TRBD2. Germline-derived CDR1 and CDR2 are MNHEY and SMNVEV (reference sequence). The CDR3 has 14 residues. The J segment lost 4 bases and the V segment lost 3 bases, leaving 5 bases of the junction unmatched. The CDR3 loop reads CASSLKAGVYEQYF. The CDR3 nucleotides read TGTGCCAGCAGTTTGAAAGCGGGAGTGTACGAGCAGTACTTC.